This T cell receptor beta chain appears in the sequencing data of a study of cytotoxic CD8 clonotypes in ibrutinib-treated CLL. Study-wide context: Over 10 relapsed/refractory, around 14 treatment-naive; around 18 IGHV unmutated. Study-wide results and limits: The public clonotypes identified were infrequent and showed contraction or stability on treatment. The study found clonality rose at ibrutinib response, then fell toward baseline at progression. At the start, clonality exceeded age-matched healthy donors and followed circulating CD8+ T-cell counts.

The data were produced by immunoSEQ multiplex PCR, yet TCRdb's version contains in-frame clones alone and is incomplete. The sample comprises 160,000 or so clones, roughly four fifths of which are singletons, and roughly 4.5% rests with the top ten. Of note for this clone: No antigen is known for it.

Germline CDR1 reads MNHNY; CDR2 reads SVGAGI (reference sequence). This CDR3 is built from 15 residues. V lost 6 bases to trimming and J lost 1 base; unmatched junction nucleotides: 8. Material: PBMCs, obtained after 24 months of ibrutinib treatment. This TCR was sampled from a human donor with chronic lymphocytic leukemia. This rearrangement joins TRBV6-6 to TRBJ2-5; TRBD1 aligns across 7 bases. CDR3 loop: CASRGLGTAQETQYF. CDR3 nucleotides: TGTGCCAGCAGGGGGCTTGGGACAGCCCAAGAGACCCAGTACTTC.